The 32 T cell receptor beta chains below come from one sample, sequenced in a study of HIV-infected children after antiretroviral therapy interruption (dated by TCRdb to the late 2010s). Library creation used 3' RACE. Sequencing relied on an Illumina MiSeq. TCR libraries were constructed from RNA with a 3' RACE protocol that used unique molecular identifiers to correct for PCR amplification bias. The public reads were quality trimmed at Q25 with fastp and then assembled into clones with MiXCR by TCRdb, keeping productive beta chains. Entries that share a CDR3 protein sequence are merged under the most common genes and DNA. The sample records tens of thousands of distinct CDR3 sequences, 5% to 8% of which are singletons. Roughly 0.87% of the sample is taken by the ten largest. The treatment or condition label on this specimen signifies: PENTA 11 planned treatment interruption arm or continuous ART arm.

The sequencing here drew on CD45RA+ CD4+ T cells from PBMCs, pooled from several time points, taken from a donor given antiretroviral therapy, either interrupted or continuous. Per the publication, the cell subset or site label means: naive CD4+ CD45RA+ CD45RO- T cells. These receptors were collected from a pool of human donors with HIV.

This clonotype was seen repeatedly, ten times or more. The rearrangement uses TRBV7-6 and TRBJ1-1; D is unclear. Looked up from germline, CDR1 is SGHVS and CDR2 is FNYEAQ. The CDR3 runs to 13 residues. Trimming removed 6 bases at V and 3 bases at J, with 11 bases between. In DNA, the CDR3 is TGTGCCAGCAGAGATTATGGGGACACTGAAGCTTTCTTT. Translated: CASRDYGDTEAFF.

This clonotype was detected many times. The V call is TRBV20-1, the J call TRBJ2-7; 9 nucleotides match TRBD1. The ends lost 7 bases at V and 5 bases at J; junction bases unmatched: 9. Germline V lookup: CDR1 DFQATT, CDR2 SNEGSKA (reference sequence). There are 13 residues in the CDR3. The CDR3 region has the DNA TGCAGTGGGTGGGGGGACAGGGTAGACGAGCAGTACTTC. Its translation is CSGWGDRVDEQYF.

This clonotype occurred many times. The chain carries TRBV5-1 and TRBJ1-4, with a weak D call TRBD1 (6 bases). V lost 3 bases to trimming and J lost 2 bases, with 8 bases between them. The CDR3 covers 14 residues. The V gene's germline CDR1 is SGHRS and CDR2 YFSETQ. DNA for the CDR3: TGCGCCAGCAGCTCAGGGGCCACTAATGAAAAACTGTTTTTT. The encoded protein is CASSSGATNEKLFF.

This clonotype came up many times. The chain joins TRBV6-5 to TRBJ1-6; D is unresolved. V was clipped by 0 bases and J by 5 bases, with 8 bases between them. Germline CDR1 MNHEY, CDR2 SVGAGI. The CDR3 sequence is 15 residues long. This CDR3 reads CASSYSGGNNSPLHF. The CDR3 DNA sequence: TGTGCCAGCAGTTACTCCGGCGGAAATAATTCACCCCTCCACTTT.

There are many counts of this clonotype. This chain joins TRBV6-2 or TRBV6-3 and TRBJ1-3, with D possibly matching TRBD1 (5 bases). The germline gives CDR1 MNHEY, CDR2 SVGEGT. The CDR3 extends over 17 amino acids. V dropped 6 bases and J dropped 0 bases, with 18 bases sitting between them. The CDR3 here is CASRPPGLRSSGNTIYF. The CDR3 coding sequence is TGTGCCAGCAGACCACCGGGACTGAGAAGCTCTGGAAACACCATATATTTT.

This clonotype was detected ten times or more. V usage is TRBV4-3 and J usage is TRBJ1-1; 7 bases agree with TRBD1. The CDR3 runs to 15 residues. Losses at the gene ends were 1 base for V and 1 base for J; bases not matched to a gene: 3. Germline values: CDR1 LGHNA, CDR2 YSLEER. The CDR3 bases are TGCGCCAGCAGCCAAGTGTGGACAGGGAACACTGAAGCTTTCTTT. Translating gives CASSQVWTGNTEAFF.

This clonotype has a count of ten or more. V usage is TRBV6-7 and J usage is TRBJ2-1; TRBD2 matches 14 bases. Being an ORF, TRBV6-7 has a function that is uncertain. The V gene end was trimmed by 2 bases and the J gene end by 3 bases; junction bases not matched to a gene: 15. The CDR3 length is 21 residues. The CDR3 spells CASSYDGTSGGPTNFYNEQFF. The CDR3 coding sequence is TGTGCCAGCAGTTACGATGGGACTAGCGGGGGCCCAACTAACTTCTACAATGAGCAGTTCTTC.

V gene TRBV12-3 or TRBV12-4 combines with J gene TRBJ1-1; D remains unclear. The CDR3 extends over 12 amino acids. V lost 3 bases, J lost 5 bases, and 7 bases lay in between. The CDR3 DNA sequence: TGTGCCAGCAGTTTCAGATATACTGAAGCTTTCTTT. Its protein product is CASSFRYTEAFF.

This CDR3 reads CSARETTDTQYF. In DNA, the CDR3 is TGCAGTGCTAGAGAAACCACAGATACGCAGTATTTT. The rearrangement joins TRBV20-1 to TRBJ2-3; no reliable D call. This CDR3 is 12 amino acids long. The V end lost 0 bases, the J end lost 2 bases, and 3 bases lay between the germline ends. Germline CDR1 and CDR2: DFQATT and SNEGSKA (reference sequence).

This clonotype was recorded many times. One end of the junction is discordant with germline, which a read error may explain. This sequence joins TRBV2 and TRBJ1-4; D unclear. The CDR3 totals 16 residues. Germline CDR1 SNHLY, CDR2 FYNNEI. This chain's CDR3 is CASSEVLVTTNEKLFF. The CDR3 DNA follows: TGTGCCAGCAGCGAAGTCCTTGTTACAACTAATGAAAAACTGTTTTTT.

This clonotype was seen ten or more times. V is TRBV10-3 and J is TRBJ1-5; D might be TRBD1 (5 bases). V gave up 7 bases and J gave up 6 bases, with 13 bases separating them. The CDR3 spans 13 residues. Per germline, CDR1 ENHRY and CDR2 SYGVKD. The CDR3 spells CAIKGQGGQPQHF. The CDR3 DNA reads TGTGCCATCAAGGGGCAGGGTGGTCAGCCCCAGCATTTT.

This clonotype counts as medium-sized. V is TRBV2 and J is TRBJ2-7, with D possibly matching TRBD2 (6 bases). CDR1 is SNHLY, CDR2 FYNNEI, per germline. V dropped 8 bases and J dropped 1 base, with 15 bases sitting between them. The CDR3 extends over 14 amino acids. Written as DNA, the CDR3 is TGTGCCAGCCGGAGGGGCGTTGGGTCCTACGAGCAGTACTTC. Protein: CASRRGVGSYEQYF.

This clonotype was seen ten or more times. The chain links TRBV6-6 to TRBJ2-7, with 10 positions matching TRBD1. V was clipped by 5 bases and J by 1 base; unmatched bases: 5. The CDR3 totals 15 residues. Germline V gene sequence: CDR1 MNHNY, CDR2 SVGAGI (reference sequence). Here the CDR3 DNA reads TGTGCCAGCAGTCGTCCGGGACAGGGGTCCTACGAGCAGTACTTC. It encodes CASSRPGQGSYEQYF.

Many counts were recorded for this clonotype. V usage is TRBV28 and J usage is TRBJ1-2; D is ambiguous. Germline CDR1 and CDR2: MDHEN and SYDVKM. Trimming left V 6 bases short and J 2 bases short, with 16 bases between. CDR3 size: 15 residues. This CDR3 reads CASRLPGNSNYGYTF. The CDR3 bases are TGTGCCAGCAGACTCCCCGGCAATTCGAACTATGGCTACACCTTC.

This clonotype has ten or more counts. The CDR3 sequence is CSARGEGARGYTF. CDR3 in DNA: TGCAGTGCTAGAGGCGAGGGCGCTCGTGGCTACACCTTC. V is TRBV20-1 and J is TRBJ1-2; D unclear. The CDR3 contains 13 residues. Trimming took 1 base from V and 7 from J, leaving 13 bases between them. Germline V lookup: CDR1 DFQATT, CDR2 SNEGSKA (reference sequence).

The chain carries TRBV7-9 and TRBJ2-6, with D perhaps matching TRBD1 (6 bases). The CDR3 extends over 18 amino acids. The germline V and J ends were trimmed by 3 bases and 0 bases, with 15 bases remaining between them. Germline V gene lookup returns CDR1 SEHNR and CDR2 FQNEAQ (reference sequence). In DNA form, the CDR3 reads TGTGCCAGCAGCTTTGTGATGACAGGCACCTCTGGGGCCAACGTCCTGACTTTC. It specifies CASSFVMTGTSGANVLTF.

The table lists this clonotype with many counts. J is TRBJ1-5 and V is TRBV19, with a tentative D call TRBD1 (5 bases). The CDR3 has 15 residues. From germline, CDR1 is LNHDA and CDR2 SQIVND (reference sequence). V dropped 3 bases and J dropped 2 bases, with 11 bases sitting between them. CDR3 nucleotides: TGTGCCAGTAGTATTTTTGGGGACGGCAATCAGCCCCAGCATTTT. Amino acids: CASSIFGDGNQPQHF.

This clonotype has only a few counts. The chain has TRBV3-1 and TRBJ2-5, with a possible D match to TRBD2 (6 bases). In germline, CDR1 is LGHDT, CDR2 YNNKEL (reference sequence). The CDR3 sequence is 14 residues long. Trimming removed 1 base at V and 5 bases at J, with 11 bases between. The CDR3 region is CASSQGAGRETQYF. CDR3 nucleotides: TGTGCCAGCAGCCAAGGGGCGGGAAGGGAGACCCAGTACTTC.

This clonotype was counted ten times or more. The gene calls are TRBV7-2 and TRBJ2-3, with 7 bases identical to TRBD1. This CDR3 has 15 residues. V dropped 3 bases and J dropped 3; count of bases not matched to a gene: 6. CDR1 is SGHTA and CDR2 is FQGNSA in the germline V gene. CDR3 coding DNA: TGTGCCAGCAGCTTGCGGACAGGAACGACAGATACGCAGTATTTT. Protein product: CASSLRTGTTDTQYF.

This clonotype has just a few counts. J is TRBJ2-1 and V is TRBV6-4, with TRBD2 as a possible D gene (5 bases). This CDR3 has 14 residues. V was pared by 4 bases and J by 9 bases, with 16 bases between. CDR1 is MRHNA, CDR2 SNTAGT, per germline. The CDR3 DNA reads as TGTGCCAGCAGTGCACTACCCGGGGTGGTTGAGCAGTTCTTC. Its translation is CASSALPGVVEQFF.

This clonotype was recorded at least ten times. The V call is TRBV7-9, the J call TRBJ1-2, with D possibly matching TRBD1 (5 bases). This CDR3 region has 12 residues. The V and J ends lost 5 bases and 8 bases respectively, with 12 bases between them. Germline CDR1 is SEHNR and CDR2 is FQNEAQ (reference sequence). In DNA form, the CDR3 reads TGTGCCAGCAGCGGGGGGACCGAAGGCTACACCTTC. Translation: CASSGGTEGYTF.

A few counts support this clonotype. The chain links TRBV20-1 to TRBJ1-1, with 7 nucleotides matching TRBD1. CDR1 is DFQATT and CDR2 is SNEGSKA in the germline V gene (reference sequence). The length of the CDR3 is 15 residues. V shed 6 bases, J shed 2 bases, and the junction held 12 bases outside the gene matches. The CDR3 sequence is CSAATPRDRNTEAFF. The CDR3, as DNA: TGCAGTGCCGCCACCCCCCGGGACAGAAACACTGAAGCTTTCTTT.

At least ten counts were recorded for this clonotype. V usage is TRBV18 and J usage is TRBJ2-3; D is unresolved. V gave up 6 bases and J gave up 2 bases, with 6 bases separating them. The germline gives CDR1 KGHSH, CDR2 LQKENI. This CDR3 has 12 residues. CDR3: CASSTPTDTQYF. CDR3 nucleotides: TGTGCCAGCTCTACCCCCACAGATACGCAGTATTTT. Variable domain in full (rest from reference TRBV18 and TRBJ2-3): NAGVMQNPRHLVRRRGQEARLRCSPMKGHSHVYWYRQLPEEGLKFMVYLQKENIIDESGMPKERFSAEFPKEGPSILRIQQVVRGDSAAYFCASSTPTDTQYFGPGTRLTVL.

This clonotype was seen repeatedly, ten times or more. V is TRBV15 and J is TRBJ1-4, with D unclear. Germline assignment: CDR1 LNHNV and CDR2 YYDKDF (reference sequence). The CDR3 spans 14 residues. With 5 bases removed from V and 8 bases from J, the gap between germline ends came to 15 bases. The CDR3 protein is CATSGVTGEEKLFF. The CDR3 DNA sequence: TGTGCCACCAGCGGCGTTACGGGAGAAGAAAAACTGTTTTTT.

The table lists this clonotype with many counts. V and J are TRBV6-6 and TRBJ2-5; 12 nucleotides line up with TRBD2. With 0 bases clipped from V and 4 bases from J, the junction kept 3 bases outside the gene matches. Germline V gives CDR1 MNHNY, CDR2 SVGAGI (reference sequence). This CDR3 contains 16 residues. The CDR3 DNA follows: TGTGCCAGCAGTTACTCTGGACTAGCGGGACGAGAGACCCAGTACTTC. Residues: CASSYSGLAGRETQYF.

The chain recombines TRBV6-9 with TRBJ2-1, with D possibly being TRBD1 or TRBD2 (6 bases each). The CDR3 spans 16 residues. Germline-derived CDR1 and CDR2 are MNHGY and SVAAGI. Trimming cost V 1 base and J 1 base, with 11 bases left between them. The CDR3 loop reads CASSYWGAQSYNEQFF. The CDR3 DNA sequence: TGTGCCAGCAGTTATTGGGGGGCGCAATCCTACAATGAGCAGTTCTTC.

Written as DNA, the CDR3 is TGCGCCAGCAGTTTCAGGGCAGATTACCAAGAGACCCAGTACTTC. Translated, it gives CASSFRADYQETQYF. The genes are TRBV5-1 and TRBJ2-5, with a tentative D call TRBD1 (5 bases). Germline CDR1 SGHRS, CDR2 YFSETQ. The CDR3 runs to 15 residues. Trimming removed 5 bases from V and 0 bases from J, with 14 bases in between.

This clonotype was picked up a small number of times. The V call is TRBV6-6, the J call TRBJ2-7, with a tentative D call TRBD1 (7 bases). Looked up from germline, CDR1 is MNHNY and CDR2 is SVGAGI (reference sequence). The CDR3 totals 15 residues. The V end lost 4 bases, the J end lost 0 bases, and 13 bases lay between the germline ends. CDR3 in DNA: TGTGCCAGCAGTTCCAGGGGGGCAAGCTCCTACGAGCAGTACTTC. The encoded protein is CASSSRGASSYEQYF.

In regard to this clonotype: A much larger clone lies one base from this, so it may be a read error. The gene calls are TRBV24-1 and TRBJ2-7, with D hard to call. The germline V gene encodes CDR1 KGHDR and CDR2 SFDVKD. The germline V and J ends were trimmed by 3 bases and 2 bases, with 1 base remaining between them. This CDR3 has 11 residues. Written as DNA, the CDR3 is TGTGCCACCAGTGATGCCTACGAGCAGTACTTC. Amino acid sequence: CATSDAYEQYF.

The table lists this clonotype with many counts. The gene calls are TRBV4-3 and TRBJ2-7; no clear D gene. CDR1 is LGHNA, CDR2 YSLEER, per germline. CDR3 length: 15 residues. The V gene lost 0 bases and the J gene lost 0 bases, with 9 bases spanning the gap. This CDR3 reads CASSQDLRSSYEQYF. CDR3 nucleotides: TGCGCCAGCAGCCAAGATCTTAGGAGCTCCTACGAGCAGTACTTC.

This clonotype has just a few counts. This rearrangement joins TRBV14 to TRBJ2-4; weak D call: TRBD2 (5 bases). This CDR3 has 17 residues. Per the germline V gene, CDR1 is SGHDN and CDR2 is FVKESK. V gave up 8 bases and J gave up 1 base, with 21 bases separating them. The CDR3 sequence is CASRTQRVEWAKNIQYF. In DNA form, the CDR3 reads TGTGCCAGCCGTACGCAGAGGGTAGAATGGGCCAAAAACATTCAGTACTTC.

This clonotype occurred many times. CDR3 amino acids: CASSSQAGTGGIQQYF. The CDR3 DNA sequence: TGTGCCAGCAGCTCACAGGCCGGGACAGGGGGCATCCAACAGTACTTC. The genes are TRBV7-9 and TRBJ2-7; 12 bases fit TRBD1. Germline values: CDR1 SEHNR, CDR2 FQNEAQ (reference sequence). J was trimmed by 10 bases and V by 4 bases; bases with no gene match: 14. The CDR3 loop spans 16 amino acids.